This entry lists 15 T cell receptor beta chains sequenced from one sample in a study of T cells in Graves' hyperthyroidism and ophthalmopathy. Amplified TCR beta CDR3 regions came from RNA transcripts. TCR CDR3 regions were first amplified by RT-PCR with HTBI primers. TCRdb ran MiXCR on the multiplex PCR reads and lists one entry per CDR3 protein. The table has hundreds of thousands of distinct CDR3 sequences, under 25% seen once. Specimen: blood. Every receptor here comes from a man in his thirties or forties with Graves' ophthalmopathy.

This chain links TRBV2 with TRBJ2-7; D is perhaps TRBD1 or TRBD2 (5 bases each). Between the trimmed V and J ends, which lost 7 bases and 5 bases, there was a span of 15 bases. Germline V gene data show CDR1 as SNHLY and CDR2 as FYNNEI. This CDR3 comprises 13 residues. The CDR3 region is CASTETGQDEQYF. CDR3 in DNA: TGTGCCAGCACCGAAACGGGGCAAGACGAGCAGTACTTC.

The chain recombines TRBV7-2 with TRBJ2-7; either TRBD1 or TRBD2 may fit D (6 bases each). The V end was cut by 3 bases, the J end by 2 bases, with 11 bases between. CDR3 length equals 14 residues. Per the germline V gene, CDR1 is SGHTA and CDR2 is FQGNSA. As DNA, the CDR3 is TGTGCCAGCAGCTTTAGGGGGGCCACCTACGAGCAGTACTTC. Its translation is CASSFRGATYEQYF.

The sample holds a few counts of this clonotype. The germline gene is not matched at one end of the junction; a read error may be the cause. V and J are TRBV3-1 and TRBJ2-1, with D unclear. CDR1 and CDR2 from the germline V gene are LGHDT and YNNKEL (reference sequence). The CDR3 length is 16 residues. This CDR3 is CASSKDWSSSYNEQFF. The CDR3 DNA reads TGTGCCAGCAGCAAAGATTGGTCGAGCTCCTACAATGAGCAGTTCTTC.

This chain connects TRBV5-1 to TRBJ2-3, with a weak D call TRBD1 (6 bases). The V end lost 4 bases, the J end lost 6 bases, and 15 bases lay between the germline ends. This CDR3 has 14 residues. Germline lookup yields CDR1 SGHRS and CDR2 YFSETQ. The DNA of the CDR3 is TGCGCCAGCAGCCCCGGGACATATTGGGATACGCAGTATTTT. Protein product: CASSPGTYWDTQYF. Full variable domain (rest looked up from reference TRBV5-1 and TRBJ2-3): KAGVTQTPRYLIKTRGQQVTLSCSPISGHRSVSWYQQTPGQGLQFLFEYFSETQRNKGNFPGRFSGRQFSNSRSEMNVSTLELGDSALYLCASSPGTYWDTQYFGPGTRLTVL.

This clonotype appeared a few times. V gene TRBV20-1 combines with J gene TRBJ2-1; unclear D gene. The CDR3 covers 11 residues. Per the germline V gene, CDR1 is DFQATT and CDR2 is SNEGSKA (reference sequence). CDR3 sequence: CSLPSYNEQFF. The CDR3 DNA reads as TGCAGCCTCCCTTCCTACAATGAGCAGTTCTTC.

This clonotype was found a few times. The rearrangement joins TRBV20-1 to TRBJ1-1; TRBD1 is a possible D gene (6 bases). The germline CDR1 and CDR2 sequences are DFQATT and SNEGSKA (reference sequence). The CDR3 has 12 residues. V was shortened by 3 bases and J by 7 bases, with 12 bases between the two germline ends. CDR3 in DNA: TGCAGTGCTAGCTGGACAGCCCTTGAAGCTTTCTTT. This sequence encodes CSASWTALEAFF.

A few counts support this clonotype. The gene calls are TRBV4-1 and TRBJ2-7; D uncertain. The germline CDR1 and CDR2 sequences are MGHRA and YSYEKL. Trimming shortened V by 3 bases and J by 3 bases, and 6 bases separated the two germline ends. The CDR3 spans 12 residues. The CDR3 is CASSQNRYEQYF. For the CDR3, the DNA is TGCGCCAGCAGCCAGAATCGCTACGAGCAGTACTTC.

This clonotype was recorded at least ten times. This chain connects TRBV5-1 to TRBJ1-2, with D possibly matching TRBD1 (5 bases). Trimming shortened V by 0 bases and J by 2 bases, and 23 bases separated the two germline ends. The germline CDR1 and CDR2 sequences are SGHRS and YFSETQ. The CDR3 loop spans 19 amino acids. CDR3 coding DNA: TGCGCCAGCAGCTTGGCCGCGGCGGCAGGGACCCCTACCAACTATGGCTACACCTTC. Translated: CASSLAAAAGTPTNYGYTF.

J is TRBJ2-2 and V is TRBV5-1; D is undetermined. CDR1 SGHRS and CDR2 YFSETQ come from the germline V gene. The germline V and J ends were trimmed by 4 bases and 5 bases, with 18 bases remaining between them. The CDR3 is made up of 16 amino acids. The CDR3, as DNA: TGCGCCAGCAGCCCGGGTTTGGGCGCGGTAACCGGGGAGCTGTTTTTT. Translated, it gives CASSPGLGAVTGELFF.

This clonotype was found a few times. The CDR3 nucleotides are TGTGCCAGCAGCAGCAAAGGGGGGAAAAATAGCGGGATGCCGAAAGAGACCCAGTACTTC. Protein product: CASSSKGGKNSGMPKETQYF. The genes are TRBV7-9 and TRBJ2-5, with TRBD2 matching over 8 bases. Trimming took 5 bases from V and 3 from J; bases not matched to a gene: 23. This CDR3 has 20 amino acids. CDR1 is SEHNR, CDR2 FQNEAQ, per germline (reference sequence).

Regarding this clonotype: Mismatch with germline at one junction end may stem from a read error. The J gene is TRBJ1-1, the V gene TRBV3-1; the D is unclear. Germline V gene sequence: CDR1 LGHDT, CDR2 YNNKEL (reference sequence). The CDR3 has 11 amino acids. The CDR3 DNA follows: TGTGCCAGCAGCCATGGCGGAGAAGTTTTCTTT. It specifies CASSHGGEVFF.

This clonotype has a handful of counts. Likely a read error: the CDR3 ends without its conserved phenylalanine or tryptophan. The chain has TRBV11-2 and TRBJ2-4, with D uncertain. CDR1 and CDR2 (germline): SGHAT, FQNNGV. CDR3 size: 15 residues. Trimming pared 5 bases from V and 1 base from J, leaving 12 bases between. DNA for the CDR3: TGTGCCAGCAGCCACTACGAAGGGGCCAAAAACATTCAGTACCTC. It yields the protein CASSHYEGAKNIQYL.

This clonotype was observed at least ten times. The chain links TRBV11-2 to TRBJ2-1, with 16 bases aligning to TRBD2. Germline-derived CDR1 and CDR2 are SGHAT and FQNNGV. J gave up 8 bases and V 1 base, and 11 bases lay outside the gene matches. The CDR3 is 19 residues long. CDR3 loop: CASSLGWRGTSGRADEQFF. CDR3 nucleotides: TGTGCCAGCAGCTTAGGATGGCGGGGGACTAGCGGGAGGGCCGATGAGCAGTTCTTC.

This clonotype was observed a handful of times. The rearrangement links TRBV12-3 or TRBV12-4 to TRBJ2-5, with a weak D call TRBD1 (6 bases). V was pared by 8 bases and J by 2 bases, with 12 bases between. This CDR3 region has 13 residues. CDR3 nucleotides: TGTGCCAGCGGTTACAGGGCGCAAGAGACCCAGTACTTC. Protein: CASGYRAQETQYF.

This clonotype has ten or more counts. The rearrangement uses TRBV28 and TRBJ1-6; possibly TRBD1 for D (5 bases). Per the germline V gene, CDR1 is MDHEN and CDR2 is SYDVKM. The V end lost 1 base, the J end lost 10 bases, and 23 bases lay between the germline ends. The CDR3 is 18 amino acids. The CDR3: CASSLSSPSGRGMSPLHF. The CDR3 region has the DNA TGTGCCAGCAGTTTATCTTCCCCCTCGGGGAGGGGTATGTCACCCCTCCACTTT.